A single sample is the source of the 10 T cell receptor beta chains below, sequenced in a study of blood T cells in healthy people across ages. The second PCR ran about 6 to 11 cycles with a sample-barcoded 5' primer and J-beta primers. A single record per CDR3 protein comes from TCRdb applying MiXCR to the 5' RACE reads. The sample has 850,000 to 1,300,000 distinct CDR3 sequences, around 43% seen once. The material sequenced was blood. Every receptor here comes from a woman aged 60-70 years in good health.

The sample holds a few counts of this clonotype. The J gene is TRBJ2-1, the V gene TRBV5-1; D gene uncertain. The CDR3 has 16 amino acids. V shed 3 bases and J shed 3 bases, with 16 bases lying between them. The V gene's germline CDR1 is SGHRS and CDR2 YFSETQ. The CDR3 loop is CASSSDTGLRYNEQFF. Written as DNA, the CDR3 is TGCGCCAGCAGCTCCGATACCGGGCTACGCTACAATGAGCAGTTCTTC.

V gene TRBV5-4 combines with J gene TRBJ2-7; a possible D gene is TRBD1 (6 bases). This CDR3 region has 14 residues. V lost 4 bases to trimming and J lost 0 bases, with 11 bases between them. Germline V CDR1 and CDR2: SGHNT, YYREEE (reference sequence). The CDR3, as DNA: TGTGCCAGCAGCGACCGGGACACCTCCTACGAGCAGTACTTC. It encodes CASSDRDTSYEQYF.

CDR3 nucleotide sequence: TGCAGCGCAGGAGGAGTGAATCAGCCCCAGCATTTT. Amino acid sequence: CSAGGVNQPQHF. The gene calls are TRBV29-1 and TRBJ1-5; unclear D gene. V dropped 7 bases and J dropped 4 bases, with 11 bases sitting between them. CDR1 and CDR2 (germline): SQVTM, ANQGSEA. There are 12 residues in the CDR3.

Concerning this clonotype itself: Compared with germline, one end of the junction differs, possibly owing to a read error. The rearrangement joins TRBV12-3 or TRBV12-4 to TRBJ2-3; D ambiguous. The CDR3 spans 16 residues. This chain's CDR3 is CASSLLGSPSTDTQYF. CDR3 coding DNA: TGCGCCAGCAGTTTATTGGGTAGCCCTAGCACAGATACGCAGTATTTT.

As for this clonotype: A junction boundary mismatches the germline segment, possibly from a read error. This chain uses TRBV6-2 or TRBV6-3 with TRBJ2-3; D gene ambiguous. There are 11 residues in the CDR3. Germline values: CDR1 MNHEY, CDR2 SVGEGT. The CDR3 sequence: CAGSYEYTQYF. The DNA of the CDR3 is TGTGCCGGCAGTTACGAATATACGCAGTATTTT.

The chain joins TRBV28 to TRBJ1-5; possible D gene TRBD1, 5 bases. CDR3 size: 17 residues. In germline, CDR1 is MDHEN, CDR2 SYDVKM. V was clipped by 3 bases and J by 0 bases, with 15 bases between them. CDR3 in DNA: TGTGCCAGCAGTTTCGGTCCGGGACTGAATAGCAATCAGCCCCAGCATTTT. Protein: CASSFGPGLNSNQPQHF.

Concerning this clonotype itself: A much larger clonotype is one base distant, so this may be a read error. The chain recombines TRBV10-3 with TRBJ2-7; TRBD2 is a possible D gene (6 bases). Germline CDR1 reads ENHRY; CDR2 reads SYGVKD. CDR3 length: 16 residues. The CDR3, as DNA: TGTGCCATCAGTGAGTCGGGGCTAGCGTACTCCTACGTGCAGTACTTC. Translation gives CAISESGLAYSYVQYF.

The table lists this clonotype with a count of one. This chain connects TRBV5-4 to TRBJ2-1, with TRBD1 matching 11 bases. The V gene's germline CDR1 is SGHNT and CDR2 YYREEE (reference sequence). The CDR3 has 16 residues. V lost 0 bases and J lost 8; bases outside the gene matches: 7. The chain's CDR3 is CASSLGRDRGSDEQFF. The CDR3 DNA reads TGTGCCAGCAGCTTGGGCCGGGACAGGGGGTCCGATGAGCAGTTCTTC.

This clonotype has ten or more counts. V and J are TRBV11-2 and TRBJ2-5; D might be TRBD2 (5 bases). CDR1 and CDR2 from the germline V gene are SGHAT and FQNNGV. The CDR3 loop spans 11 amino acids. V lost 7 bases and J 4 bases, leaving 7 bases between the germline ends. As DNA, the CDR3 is TGTGCCAGCAAACTAGGAGAGACCCAGTACTTC. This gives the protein CASKLGETQYF.

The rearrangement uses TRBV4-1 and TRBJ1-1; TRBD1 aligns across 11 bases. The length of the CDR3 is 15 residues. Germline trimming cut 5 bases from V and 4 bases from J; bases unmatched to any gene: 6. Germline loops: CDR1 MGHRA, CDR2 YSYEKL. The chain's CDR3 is CASSGYGTGGTEAFF. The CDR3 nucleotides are TGCGCCAGCAGCGGATACGGGACAGGGGGCACTGAAGCTTTCTTT.